These T cell receptor beta chains were read from a single sample in a study of blood T cell repertoires in COVID-19. Profiling relied on immunoSEQ multiplex PCR, and the TCRdb table lists in-frame clones only, not all of them. Of about 180,000 clones in the sample, over 70% are singletons; the top ten hold under 3%. Sequencing used peripheral blood. The receptors originated from a woman aged 55-70 years with acute or convalescent COVID-19. The CDR3 runs from the conserved cysteine through the conserved F or W. D genes are given only for firm matches. Only part of the rows carry a size: once, few, many, or a class if the clone is expanded.

TRBD1	NA	TRBV6-5	TRBJ1-1	CASRPRQGVFDKAFF
TRBD1	few	TRBV7-9	TRBJ1-2	CASSSSGTGLYGYTF
TRBD1	few	TRBV7-2	TRBJ1-2	CASSLAPPAGGGYGYTF
TRBD1	NA	TRBV5-4	TRBJ2-2	CASTPAQGFGELFF
NA	NA	TRBV4-1	TRBJ1-2	CASSQAGSGDNYGYTF
TRBD1	once	TRBV27	TRBJ2-1	CASLRDRGAHEQFF
TRBD1	NA	TRBV27	TRBJ2-7	CASSLGQGWADEQYF
TRBD1	NA	TRBV27	TRBJ2-5	CASSLSPLFMLGAGGIQETQYF
NA	NA	TRBV7-2	TRBJ2-3	CASSLGGVKTDTQYF
NA	NA	TRBV6-2/TRBV6-3	TRBJ2-7	CASSFQVYEQYF
TRBD1	NA	TRBV18	TRBJ1-3	CASSPRQGASGNTIYF
NA	few	TRBV28	TRBJ1-6	CASSVTIRGNSPLHF
NA	NA	TRBV5-1	TRBJ2-1	CASSPLGDLNEQFF
NA	NA	TRBV6-5	TRBJ1-1	CASKDSTNTEAFF
NA	NA	TRBV24-1	TRBJ1-2	CATSDFTANYGYTF
TRBD1	NA	TRBV15	TRBJ1-1	CATSRDSWGQGLVNTEAFF
NA	NA	TRBV12-3/TRBV12-4	TRBJ1-1	CASSGAFTEAFF
NA	NA	TRBV19	TRBJ2-5	CATRVMGHTETQYF
NA	few	TRBV19	TRBJ1-1	CASSLGQMNTEAFF
NA	NA	TRBV18	TRBJ1-2	CASSPGGGYGYTF
NA	few	TRBV30	TRBJ1-5	CAWSTGTRGRISSNQPQHF
NA	NA	TRBV5-1	TRBJ1-1	CASPDSLAEAFF
TRBD1	NA	TRBV4-1	TRBJ2-4	CASTRDSLAKNIQYF
NA	NA	TRBV5-4	TRBJ1-4	CASSLGAGRGEKLFF
NA	NA	TRBV3-1/TRBV3-2	TRBJ1-6	CASSQVQGSSPLHF
NA	NA	TRBV6-5	TRBJ1-6	CASKTGLYSPLHF
NA	NA	TRBV25-1	TRBJ1-6	CASSESGSSYNSPLHF
NA	NA	TRBV3-1/TRBV3-2	TRBJ2-7	CASSQGQGTYEQYF
TRBD1	NA	TRBV6-6	TRBJ2-7	CASSSTGVEQYF
NA	NA	TRBV19	TRBJ1-6	CASSIDKAPNSPLHF
NA	NA	TRBV7-2	TRBJ2-3	CASSSYSDTQYF
NA	NA	TRBV7-3	TRBJ2-6	CASSPRSLGANVLTF
NA	NA	TRBV18	TRBJ1-1	CASSPPPGLNTEAFF
TRBD1	NA	TRBV19	TRBJ1-3	CASSIGTGGPGNTIYF
TRBD1	NA	TRBV19	TRBJ2-7	CASSGGQDPYEQYF
TRBD1	NA	TRBV29-1	TRBJ2-5	CSVDGTGGLQGTQYF
NA	NA	TRBV30	TRBJ2-5	CAWSVGSAVGTQYF
NA	NA	TRBV5-1	TRBJ1-1	CASSLGFGQGQSTEAFF
NA	NA	TRBV12-3/TRBV12-4	TRBJ2-7	CASSLRGSGEQYF
NA	NA	TRBV7-9	TRBJ1-6	CASTTPGYNSPLHF
NA	NA	TRBV19	TRBJ1-2	CASSIGQAYGYTF
TRBD2	NA	TRBV24-1	TRBJ2-3	CATSGGGPTDTQYF
TRBD1	NA	TRBV10-2	TRBJ2-7	CASRDRGPYEQYF
TRBD1	few	TRBV12-3/TRBV12-4	TRBJ2-7	CASGTGTYEQYF
TRBD2	once	TRBV5-1	TRBJ2-1	CASIPDRGLAGSYEQFF
NA	many	TRBV6-5	TRBJ2-2	CASRLRESGELFF
NA	few	TRBV5-4	TRBJ1-6	CASSLGQGTGVYNSPLHF
TRBD2	NA	TRBV5-1	TRBJ2-3	CASSLGAGSSTDTQYF
NA	NA	TRBV2	TRBJ2-7	CASSARGSYEQYF
TRBD1	NA	TRBV25-1	TRBJ2-3	CASSEVLLTGTGGPGYF
NA	NA	TRBV28	TRBJ2-7	CASSLLTGSYEQYF
TRBD1	NA	TRBV29-1	TRBJ1-5	CSVADRGLNQPQHF
NA	NA	TRBV5-8	TRBJ1-5	CASSTEQVGPQHF
NA	NA	TRBV5-4	TRBJ2-1	CASSLVVGYEQFF
TRBD1	NA	TRBV7-8	TRBJ1-2	CASSNRGLSGYTF
TRBD1	few	TRBV6-6	TRBJ2-7	CASSYSGTGLYEQYF
NA	NA	TRBV7-2	TRBJ2-1	CASSSTTAAYNEQFF
TRBD1	NA	TRBV7-8	TRBJ1-6	CASSSRDSTYNSPLHF
NA	once	TRBV5-1	TRBJ1-5	CASSLGPGQGPQHF
TRBD1	NA	TRBV5-1	TRBJ2-7	CASAGQDSSSYEQYF